Listed below are T cell receptor beta chains from one sample, sequenced in a study of CD8 T cells in Susac syndrome. TCRdb reprocessed the immunoSEQ multiplex PCR reads with MiXCR, giving one entry per CDR3 protein. The table shows 180,000 or so distinct CDR3 sequences, with around 94% occurring only once. Sequenced material: CD4+ T cells from PBMCs. The source of these receptors is a human donor in good health. Both conserved end residues are part of each CDR3. Each record gives: clone size, V gene, D gene, J gene, CDR3 protein, CDR3 DNA. The D gene is left open where the match is weak. Where a row states a size, it is once, few, many or the class of an expanded clone; other rows omit it.

size: .; V: TRBV4-1; D: TRBD1; J: TRBJ2-7; CDR3: CASSLTWGQGREQYF; DNA: TGCGCCAGCAGCCTAACGTGGGGACAGGGGAGGGAGCAGTACTTC
size: .; V: TRBV6-1; D: .; J: TRBJ1-1; CDR3: CASSGRQNTEAFF; DNA: TGTGCCAGCAGTGGACGCCAAAACACTGAAGCTTTCTTT
size: .; V: TRBV6-1; D: .; J: TRBJ1-1; CDR3: CASSSADTRQNTEAFF; DNA: TGTGCCAGCAGCTCAGCCGATACTAGACAGAACACTGAAGCTTTCTTT
size: .; V: TRBV5-4; D: TRBD1; J: TRBJ2-2; CDR3: CASKRQGNTGELFF; DNA: TGTGCCAGCAAGAGACAGGGGAACACCGGGGAGCTGTTTTTT
size: .; V: TRBV3-1; D: TRBD2; J: TRBJ2-5; CDR3: CASSQNLGGQETQYF; DNA: TGTGCCAGCAGCCAAAATCTCGGGGGGCAAGAGACCCAGTACTTC
size: once; V: TRBV3-1; D: .; J: TRBJ1-1; CDR3: CASSHRRLNTEAFF; DNA: TGTGCCAGCAGCCACCGACGGCTGAACACTGAAGCTTTCTTT
size: .; V: TRBV11-2; D: .; J: TRBJ1-6; CDR3: CASSLAPQGTGSPLHF; DNA: TGTGCCAGCAGCTTAGCACCCCAGGGGACTGGTTCACCCCTCCACTTT
size: .; V: TRBV20-1; D: TRBD1; J: TRBJ2-1; CDR3: CSASRGTGQGDPQFF; DNA: TGCAGTGCTAGTAGGGGCACGGGACAGGGCGATCCTCAGTTCTTC
size: .; V: TRBV7-9; D: TRBD2; J: TRBJ2-1; CDR3: CASNVAGGYNEQFF; DNA: TGTGCCAGCAATGTAGCGGGGGGCTACAATGAGCAGTTCTTC
size: once; V: TRBV18; D: TRBD1; J: TRBJ2-7; CDR3: CASSPEQGAGEQYF; DNA: TGTGCCAGCTCACCAGAACAGGGGGCAGGGGAGCAGTACTTC
size: .; V: TRBV29-1; D: .; J: TRBJ2-5; CDR3: CSAKGQGGLETQYF; DNA: TGCAGCGCCAAAGGACAGGGAGGGCTGGAGACCCAGTACTTC
size: .; V: TRBV4-3; D: TRBD1; J: TRBJ2-2; CDR3: CASSRSLDRGTGELFF; DNA: TGCGCCAGCAGCCGAAGTCTGGACAGGGGGACCGGGGAGCTGTTTTTT
size: .; V: TRBV7-9; D: .; J: TRBJ2-3; CDR3: CASDAGREADTQYF; DNA: TGTGCCAGCGACGCCGGCAGGGAAGCAGATACGCAGTATTTT
size: .; V: TRBV7-9; D: .; J: TRBJ1-3; CDR3: CASSLAHGNTIYF; DNA: TGTGCCAGCAGCTTAGCGCATGGAAACACCATATATTTT
size: few; V: TRBV6-2/TRBV6-3; D: .; J: TRBJ2-7; CDR3: CASSDSSYEQYF; DNA: TGTGCCAGCTCGGACAGCTCCTACGAGCAGTACTTC
size: .; V: TRBV27; D: .; J: TRBJ2-1; CDR3: CASSFRPYNEQFF; DNA: TGTGCCAGCAGTTTTAGGCCCTACAATGAGCAGTTCTTC
size: .; V: TRBV5-4; D: .; J: TRBJ1-5; CDR3: CASSFHGQPQHF; DNA: TGTGCCAGCAGCTTCCACGGTCAGCCCCAGCATTTT
size: .; V: TRBV24-1; D: .; J: TRBJ2-3; CDR3: CATTPGPDTDTQYF; DNA: TGTGCCACCACCCCGGGACCCGACACAGATACGCAGTATTTT
size: .; V: TRBV20-1; D: .; J: TRBJ2-3; CDR3: CSAPALSSRGTDTQYF; DNA: TGCAGTGCTCCGGCCCTCAGTAGTCGGGGCACAGATACGCAGTATTTT
size: .; V: TRBV6-5; D: .; J: TRBJ2-1; CDR3: CASSAGQPRYNEQFF; DNA: TGTGCCAGCAGTGCGGGACAACCACGCTACAATGAGCAGTTCTTC
size: few; V: TRBV7-9; D: .; J: TRBJ1-6; CDR3: CASSLNSPLHF; DNA: TGTGCCAGCAGCTTGAATTCACCCCTCCACTTT
size: .; V: TRBV29-1; D: TRBD1; J: TRBJ2-5; CDR3: CSVFDRDVQETQYF; DNA: TGCAGCGTTTTCGACAGGGACGTACAAGAGACCCAGTACTTC
size: .; V: TRBV6-1; D: .; J: TRBJ2-7; CDR3: CASRQQGSSYEQYF; DNA: TGTGCCAGCAGACAACAGGGAAGCTCCTACGAGCAGTACTTC
size: .; V: TRBV29-1; D: .; J: TRBJ1-2; CDR3: CSATPPGNYGYTF; DNA: TGCAGTGCTACCCCCCCAGGGAACTATGGCTACACCTTC
size: .; V: TRBV20-1; D: TRBD2; J: TRBJ2-7; CDR3: CSASGTGGEQYF; DNA: TGCAGTGCTAGCGGGACGGGGGGCGAGCAGTACTTC
size: .; V: TRBV4-2; D: .; J: TRBJ2-7; CDR3: CASSPIDGYEQYF; DNA: TGTGCCAGCAGCCCAATTGACGGATACGAGCAGTACTTC
size: .; V: TRBV18; D: .; J: TRBJ2-3; CDR3: CASSPLQDTDTQYF; DNA: TGTGCCAGCTCACCACTCCAGGACACAGATACGCAGTATTTT
size: .; V: TRBV20-1; D: .; J: TRBJ1-2; CDR3: CSARRSMGPLYGYTF; DNA: TGCAGTGCTAGACGGTCGATGGGGCCCCTCTATGGCTACACCTTC
size: .; V: TRBV29-1; D: TRBD1; J: TRBJ2-5; CDR3: CSAGTGYPETQYF; DNA: TGCAGCGCCGGGACAGGGTATCCAGAGACCCAGTACTTC
size: .; V: TRBV28; D: .; J: TRBJ2-2; CDR3: CASSPGTHTGELFF; DNA: TGTGCCAGCAGTCCCGGGACACACACCGGGGAGCTGTTTTTT
size: .; V: TRBV2; D: .; J: TRBJ1-5; CDR3: CASSERRHNQPQHF; DNA: TGTGCCAGCAGTGAAAGACGGCACAATCAGCCCCAGCATTTT
size: .; V: TRBV20-1; D: TRBD1; J: TRBJ2-3; CDR3: CSAMGQTSTDTQYF; DNA: TGCAGTGCTATGGGACAGACTAGCACAGATACGCAGTATTTT
size: .; V: TRBV18; D: .; J: TRBJ2-1; CDR3: CASSEGAKDEQFF; DNA: TGTGCCAGCTCGGAGGGGGCGAAGGATGAGCAGTTCTTC
size: .; V: TRBV30; D: .; J: TRBJ2-5; CDR3: CAWNRAQETQYF; DNA: TGTGCCTGGAACAGGGCACAGGAGACCCAGTACTTC
size: .; V: TRBV2; D: .; J: TRBJ1-5; CDR3: CASSEERGSNQPQHF; DNA: TGTGCCAGCAGTGAAGAAAGAGGGAGCAATCAGCCCCAGCATTTT
size: .; V: TRBV7-2; D: .; J: TRBJ2-3; CDR3: CASSSHGTSTDTQYF; DNA: TGTGCCAGCAGCTCCCACGGGACCTCCACAGATACGCAGTATTTT
size: .; V: TRBV30; D: .; J: TRBJ2-7; CDR3: CAWSVPLASYEQYF; DNA: TGTGCCTGGAGTGTACCACTGGCCTCCTACGAGCAGTACTTC
size: .; V: TRBV20-1; D: .; J: TRBJ2-3; CDR3: CSASLGSTDTQYF; DNA: TGCAGTGCTAGTTTGGGGAGCACAGATACGCAGTATTTT
size: .; V: TRBV20-1; D: TRBD1; J: TRBJ1-6; CDR3: CSAVGTAGSPLHF; DNA: TGCAGTGCCGTCGGGACAGCGGGCTCACCCCTCCACTTT